These T cell receptor beta chains were read from a single sample in a study of blood T cell repertoires in COVID-19. The repertoire was sequenced with immunoSEQ multiplex PCR; TCRdb's copy has only in-frame clones and lacks some. This table has 13,000 or so clones, approximately 91% appearing once. The sequenced sample was peripheral blood. The receptors were gathered from a human donor in a cohort sampled during active COVID-19. Both conserved end residues are part of each CDR3. Fields, in order: V gene, J gene, D gene, clone size, CDR3 protein, CDR3 DNA. The D gene is left open where the match is weak. Size is stated for part of the rows, as once, few or many counts, or as a class when the clone is expanded.

>TRBV7-2|TRBJ1-3|NA|NA
CASSLQGTGNTIYF
TGTGCCAGCAGCTTACAGGGAACTGGAAACACCATATATTTT
>TRBV7-2|TRBJ2-7|NA|NA
CASSKGLPSYEQYF
TGTGCCAGCAGCAAGGGGCTCCCAAGCTACGAGCAGTACTTC
>TRBV28|TRBJ2-7|NA|NA
CASSQGPNYEQYF
TGTGCCAGCAGTCAGGGGCCCAACTACGAGCAGTACTTC
>TRBV5-1|TRBJ1-3|NA|once
CASSLTRSSSGNTIYF
TGCGCCAGCAGCTTGACGCGGTCGTCCTCTGGAAACACCATATATTTT
>TRBV11-3|TRBJ2-4|NA|NA
CASSALQGNIQYF
TGTGCCAGCAGCGCCTTACAGGGAAACATTCAGTACTTC
>TRBV7-9|TRBJ1-2|NA|NA
CASSPNLRDYGYTF
TGTGCCAGCAGCCCGAATCTCCGGGACTATGGCTACACCTTC
>TRBV30|TRBJ1-2|NA|NA
CAWTSGDGGYTF
TGTGCCTGGACAAGCGGTGACGGGGGCTACACCTTC
>TRBV30|TRBJ2-1|NA|NA
CALIRQSSYNEQFF
TGTGCCTTGATCAGACAGAGCTCCTACAATGAGCAGTTCTTC
>TRBV28|TRBJ2-3|NA|NA
CATKGHQSTDTQYF
TGTGCCACCAAAGGACACCAAAGCACAGATACGCAGTATTTT
>TRBV7-9|TRBJ2-3|NA|once
CASSLSGTTLGDTQYF
TGTGCCAGCAGCTTATCAGGAACGACCCTGGGAGATACGCAGTATTTT
>TRBV18|TRBJ1-2|NA|NA
CASSPRSWENVYGYTF
TGTGCCAGCTCACCAAGGTCATGGGAGAACGTTTATGGCTACACCTTC
>TRBV14|TRBJ2-7|NA|NA
CASSQGPDYLSSYEQYF
TGTGCCAGCAGCCAAGGGCCGGACTACCTTAGCTCCTACGAGCAGTACTTC
>TRBV11-2|TRBJ2-7|NA|NA
CASSLYPGHFYEQYF
TGTGCCAGCAGCCTCTATCCGGGACACTTCTACGAGCAGTACTTC
>TRBV19|TRBJ1-2|TRBD1|few
CASSAQGYGYGYTF
TGTGCCAGTAGTGCACAGGGGTACGGCTATGGCTACACCTTC
>TRBV10-1|TRBJ2-1|NA|NA
CASSSVDRYNEQFF
TGCGCCAGCAGTTCTGTTGACAGGTACAATGAGCAGTTCTTC
>TRBV9|TRBJ2-2|NA|NA
CASSVDPENTGELFF
TGTGCCAGCAGCGTAGATCCAGAAAACACCGGGGAGCTGTTTTTT
>TRBV27|TRBJ1-6|TRBD1|NA
CASSVGTENSPLHF
TGTGCCAGCAGCGTTGGGACAGAAAATTCACCCCTCCACTTT
>TRBV5-5|TRBJ2-1|NA|once
CASSSDHGSYNEQFF
TGTGCCAGCAGCAGCGACCATGGTTCCTACAATGAGCAGTTCTTC
>TRBV7-9|TRBJ2-3|NA|NA
CASRSGVGYTQYF
TGTGCCAGCAGATCGGGGGTGGGTTATACGCAGTATTTT
>TRBV6-5|TRBJ2-5|TRBD1|NA
CASSLLPGQGQETQYF
TGTGCCAGCAGTTTACTGCCGGGACAGGGGCAAGAGACCCAGTACTTC
>TRBV4-1|TRBJ1-5|NA|NA
CASSYLTGHNQPQHF
TGCGCCAGCAGCTACTTGACAGGCCACAATCAGCCCCAGCATTTT
>TRBV5-5|TRBJ1-3|NA|NA
CASSLGDNSGNTIYF
TGTGCCAGCAGCTTGGGAGACAACTCTGGAAACACCATATATTTT
>TRBV18|TRBJ2-1|TRBD2|NA
CASSPPSGGVWNEQFF
TGTGCCAGCTCACCACCGTCCGGGGGGGTGTGGAATGAGCAGTTCTTC
>TRBV29-1|TRBJ1-2|TRBD1|NA
CSVPGGDYGYTF
TGCAGCGTACCAGGGGGCGACTATGGCTACACCTTC
>TRBV13|TRBJ2-7|NA|few
CASSFYQGAYEQYF
TGTGCCAGCAGCTTTTATCAGGGCGCCTACGAGCAGTACTTC
>TRBV21-1|TRBJ2-7|NA|NA
CASSPQNGTEPSYEQYF
TGTGCCAGCAGCCCACAAAACGGGACAGAACCTTCCTACGAGCAGTACTTC
>TRBV19|TRBJ2-7|TRBD1|once
CASSTGQGIGYEQYF
TGTGCCAGTAGTACTGGACAGGGCATAGGCTACGAGCAGTACTTC
>TRBV6-2/TRBV6-3|TRBJ2-1|NA|few
CASRYSLGAGAEQFF
TGTGCCAGCAGGTACTCATTGGGGGCTGGAGCTGAGCAGTTCTTC
>TRBV27|TRBJ1-2|TRBD1|few
CASSQGTGGSYGYTF
TGTGCCAGCAGTCAAGGGACAGGGGGATCCTATGGCTACACCTTC
>TRBV10-2|TRBJ2-5|TRBD2|NA
CASVRELAGGLGTQYF
TGCGCCAGCGTGAGGGAGTTAGCGGGGGGCCTCGGGACCCAGTACTTC
>TRBV7-2|TRBJ2-3|TRBD2|NA
CASSPPGLGTDTQYF
TGTGCCAGCAGCCCACCGGGACTAGGAACAGATACGCAGTATTTT
>TRBV29-1|TRBJ2-1|TRBD1|once
CSWARGQPLGEQFF
TGCAGCTGGGCCAGGGGACAGCCTTTGGGGGAGCAGTTCTTC
>TRBV25-1|TRBJ1-1|TRBD1|NA
CASSDWDRGNTEAFF
TGTGCCAGCAGTGATTGGGACAGGGGGAACACTGAAGCTTTCTTT
>TRBV7-9|TRBJ2-1|NA|NA
CASSLTDNEQFF
TGTGCCAGCAGCTTAACAGACAATGAGCAGTTCTTC
>TRBV5-6|TRBJ2-5|NA|once
CASSTDSQETQYF
TGTGCCAGCAGCACAGACAGCCAAGAGACCCAGTACTTC
>TRBV5-6|TRBJ1-4|TRBD1|NA
CASSSPGQGNEKLFF
TGTGCCAGCAGCTCCCCGGGACAGGGGAATGAAAAACTGTTTTTT
>TRBV20-1|TRBJ1-2|NA|NA
CSATKDSRYTF
TGCAGTGCTACCAAGGACAGTCGATACACCTTC
>TRBV19|TRBJ2-1|TRBD1|NA
CASSMPGGSYNEQFF
TGTGCCAGTAGTATGCCAGGGGGCTCTTACAATGAGCAGTTCTTC
>TRBV14|TRBJ1-2|TRBD1|NA
CASSPQGLVNYGYTF
TGTGCCAGCAGCCCACAGGGGTTGGTTAACTATGGCTACACCTTC
>TRBV20-1|TRBJ1-4|NA|NA
CSAPFQKLFF
TGCAGTGCTCCTTTTCAAAAACTGTTTTTT
>TRBV10-2|TRBJ2-1|TRBD2|NA
CASSVLAGVYNEQFF
TGCGCCAGCAGTGTGTTAGCGGGGGTTTACAATGAGCAGTTCTTC
>TRBV19|TRBJ1-1|NA|NA
CASSISRGYTEAFF
TGTGCCAGTAGTATATCCCGCGGATACACTGAAGCTTTCTTT
>TRBV5-1|TRBJ2-7|NA|NA
CASRVGLASSYEQYF
TGCGCCAGCAGAGTCGGACTGGCGAGCTCCTACGAGCAGTACTTC
>TRBV7-9|TRBJ1-5|NA|NA
CASSRQDNQPQHF
TGTGCCAGCAGCAGACAGGATAATCAGCCCCAGCATTTT
>TRBV7-2|TRBJ2-2|NA|NA
CASSSGLNTGELFF
TGTGCCAGCAGTTCGGGACTCAACACCGGGGAGCTGTTTTTT
>TRBV9|TRBJ2-3|TRBD2|NA
CASSVSSGASDTQYF
TGTGCCAGCAGCGTATCCAGCGGGGCCTCAGATACGCAGTATTTT
>TRBV6-5|TRBJ1-5|TRBD1|NA
CASSTGQFNQPQHF
TGTGCCAGCAGTACGGGACAGTTCAATCAGCCCCAGCATTTT
>TRBV5-1|TRBJ2-7|TRBD1|NA
CASSLQGYEQYF
TGCGCCAGCAGCCTACAGGGGTACGAGCAGTACTTC
>TRBV6-5|TRBJ1-2|NA|NA
CASRSLGGNYGYTF
TGTGCCAGCAGATCCCTCGGCGGCAACTATGGCTACACCTTC
>TRBV2|TRBJ1-6|NA|once
CASSGPGSSYNSPLHF
TGTGCCAGCAGTGGCCCAGGGTCCTCCTATAATTCACCCCTCCACTTT
>TRBV6-5|TRBJ1-1|NA|NA
CASSRGTGMNTEAFF
TGTGCCAGCAGTAGAGGAACAGGGATGAACACTGAAGCTTTCTTT
>TRBV30|TRBJ2-3|NA|NA
CAWSGGLRGVGVYTQYF
TGTGCCTGGAGCGGAGGGCTTAGGGGTGTGGGGGTGTATACGCAGTATTTT
>TRBV24-1|TRBJ2-1|NA|once
CATSDPGTEKFF
TGTGCCACCAGTGATCCCGGGACTGAAAAGTTCTTC
>TRBV7-3|TRBJ2-3|NA|NA
CASSSDGGPTDTQYF
TGTGCCAGCAGCTCCGATGGGGGCCCCACAGATACGCAGTATTTT